The 5 T cell receptor beta chains below all came from one sample that was sequenced in a study of CD8+ T cells in alopecia areata. Once RNA had been extracted, it was reverse transcribed into cDNA to act as the sequencing template. TCRdb's table, derived via immunoSEQ multiplex PCR, lists solely in-frame clones and lacks some. The data show around 14,000 clones, roughly 55% seen once. Lesional scalp punch biopsies and peripheral blood were collected from alopecia areata patients. This specimen was skin, taken at week 0. These TCRs come from a human donor with alopecia areata.

This CDR3 reads CASSFIPSYEQYF. The CDR3 nucleotides are TGTGCCAGCAGCTTTATCCCCTCCTACGAGCAGTACTTC. The V call is TRBV7-9, the J call TRBJ2-7, with D unclear. Germline V lookup: CDR1 SEHNR, CDR2 FQNEAQ (reference sequence). The V end lost 3 bases, the J end lost 0 bases, and 6 bases lay between the germline ends. The CDR3 runs 13 residues.

The chain carries TRBV4-1 and TRBJ1-2; 9 bases are shared with TRBD1. The CDR3 is 16 amino acids. The germline V gene has CDR1 MGHRA and CDR2 YSYEKL. With 4 bases clipped from V and 7 bases from J, the junction kept 13 bases outside the gene matches. DNA for the CDR3: TGCGCCAGCAGCCGTCTGAAGGGACAGGGTTCAGGTGGCTACACCTTC. Translation: CASSRLKGQGSGGYTF.

V gene TRBV6-1 combines with J gene TRBJ1-1, with TRBD1 as a possible D gene (6 bases). The CDR3 spans 13 residues. Germline values: CDR1 MNHNS, CDR2 SASEGT. V lost 7 bases, J lost 1 base, and 10 bases lay in between. CDR3 in amino acids: CASILQGNTEAFF. CDR3 nucleotide sequence: TGTGCCAGCATTTTACAGGGGAACACTGAAGCTTTCTTT.

This chain links TRBV7-2 with TRBJ2-2; tentatively, D is TRBD2 (5 bases). The CDR3 totals 14 residues. The V end lost 0 bases, the J end lost 9 bases, and 11 bases lay between the germline ends. Germline loops: CDR1 SGHTA, CDR2 FQGNSA. The CDR3 region has the DNA TGTGCCAGCAGCTTAGCCGGGGAAGGAAGGGAGCTGTTTTTT. Amino acid sequence: CASSLAGEGRELFF.

This clone was seen a handful of times. The chain uses TRBV10-2 and TRBJ1-2; a possible D gene is TRBD1 (5 bases). There are 14 residues in the CDR3. In germline, CDR1 is WSHSY, CDR2 SAAADI. V was pared by 8 bases and J by 3 bases, with 16 bases between. CDR3 DNA: TGCGCCAGCGGGGGGGGAGCTGGGTACTATGGCTACACCTTC. This sequence encodes CASGGGAGYYGYTF.